Below are 24 T cell receptor beta chains sequenced from a single sample in a study of blood T cells in healthy people across ages (dated by TCRdb to about 2015). Libraries came from 5' RACE. The instrument was an Illumina HiSeq 2500. A second PCR of roughly 7 to 12 cycles was run with a J-beta primer mix and a sample-barcoded 5' primer. The public reads were reanalyzed by TCRdb: fastp trimming at Q25, MiXCR alignment, in-frame beta chains only. Merged by CDR3 protein, the rows form single entries marked with the most common genes and DNA. The sample table lists fewer than 700,000 distinct CDR3 sequences, 40% to 50% of them with a count of one. Together, the top ten hold roughly 24% of the sample. Material for sequencing was blood. The receptors derive from an elderly man in good health.

V and J are TRBV7-2 and TRBJ2-1; D may be TRBD1 (6 bases). This CDR3 is 16 amino acids long. The V and J ends lost 5 bases and 4 bases respectively, with 18 bases between them. Per the germline V gene, CDR1 is SGHTA and CDR2 is FQGNSA. The CDR3 loop reads CASSQSGTQPYNEQFF. The CDR3 DNA is TGTGCCAGCAGCCAATCCGGGACACAACCTTACAATGAGCAGTTCTTC.

The gene calls are TRBV28 and TRBJ1-1, with TRBD1 as a possible D gene (5 bases). V lost 4 bases and J 4 bases, leaving 13 bases between the germline ends. Germline V gene sequence: CDR1 MDHEN, CDR2 SYDVKM. The length of the CDR3 is 14 residues. The CDR3 protein is CASSSLRGGTEAFF. CDR3 DNA sequence: TGTGCCAGCAGTTCTTTAAGGGGAGGCACTGAAGCTTTCTTT.

In its sample, this clonotype was seen once. Written as DNA, the CDR3 is TGCGCCAGCAGCCCAGGGCCGGGGACTTTCAATGAGCAGTTCTTC. Encoded protein: CASSPGPGTFNEQFF. The V and J genes are TRBV4-3 and TRBJ2-1; D perhaps matches TRBD2 (6 bases). The ends were cut back, 4 bases at V and 6 bases at J, with 16 bases in the middle. Germline lookup yields CDR1 LGHNA and CDR2 YSLEER. The CDR3 runs to 15 residues.

V gene TRBV9 combines with J gene TRBJ2-1, with D unclear. The J call may be mistaken, given a closer DNA end match to TRBJ2-7. This CDR3 comprises 15 residues. Germline CDR1 reads SGDLS; CDR2 reads YYNGEE. The CDR3 DNA reads as TGTGCCAGCAGCGTAGGGGTCTACTCCCACAATGAGCAGTACTTC. This translates into CASSVGVYSHNEQYF.

The genes are TRBV6-2 or TRBV6-3 and TRBJ2-7, with TRBD2 matching over 8 bases. The germline V gene has CDR1 MNHEY and CDR2 SVGEGT. Losses at the gene ends were 6 bases for V and 3 bases for J; bases not matched to a gene: 16. The CDR3 has 17 residues. CDR3 loop: CASRSPGGGLLSYEQYF. In nucleotides, the CDR3 is TGTGCCAGCAGGAGCCCCGGGGGGGGACTTCTGAGCTACGAGCAGTACTTC.

The chain uses TRBV30 and TRBJ1-6; no reliable D call. Germline CDR1 GTSNPN, CDR2 SVGIG (reference sequence). V gave up 0 bases and J gave up 6 bases, with 6 bases separating them. The CDR3 spans 13 residues. The CDR3: CAWSVLGNSPLHF. The CDR3, as DNA: TGTGCCTGGAGTGTACTGGGTAATTCACCCCTCCACTTT.

The chain employs TRBV5-1 and TRBJ1-1; 8 nucleotides match TRBD1. The trim removed 0 bases at V and 5 bases at J, leaving 3 bases unmatched. CDR1 SGHRS and CDR2 YFSETQ come from the germline V gene. CDR3 length: 14 amino acids. CDR3 bases: TGCGCCAGCAGCTTGGCACAGGGGGAGACTGAAGCTTTCTTT. Translation: CASSLAQGETEAFF.

This chain joins TRBV7-8 and TRBJ2-4; TRBD2 aligns across 10 bases. Germline values: CDR1 SGHVS, CDR2 FQNEAQ. CDR3 length: 17 residues. The J segment lost 3 bases and the V segment lost 1 base, leaving 6 bases of the junction unmatched. CDR3 nucleotide sequence: TGTGCCAGCAGCTTAGTTAGGGCTAGCGGGGGCAAAAACATTCAGTACTTC. Its protein is CASSLVRASGGKNIQYF.

The sample holds one count of this clonotype. The chain has TRBV11-3 and TRBJ2-1; 9 bases fit TRBD1. CDR3 length: 14 amino acids. Germline loops: CDR1 SGHNT, CDR2 YENEEA. V shed 4 bases and J 6 bases; nucleotides not matched to a gene: 4. The CDR3 DNA follows: TGTGCCAGCAGCTACCGGGACAGGGTCAATGAGCAGTTCTTC. This translates into CASSYRDRVNEQFF.

This clonotype was seen a few times. This sequence joins TRBV20-1 and TRBJ2-4; possibly TRBD2 for D (5 bases). The CDR3 has 17 amino acids. V was cut by 1 base and J by 0 bases, with 16 bases left in between. Germline loops: CDR1 DFQATT, CDR2 SNEGSKA (reference sequence). The CDR3 sequence is CSARAFGAALAKNIQYF. For the CDR3, the DNA is TGCAGTGCTAGAGCCTTTGGAGCGGCCCTAGCCAAAAACATTCAGTACTTC.

This clonotype was counted between two and nine times. The chain has TRBV6-2 or TRBV6-3 and TRBJ2-3; 7 nucleotides align to TRBD1. The V and J ends lost 6 bases and 4 bases, in that order; junction bases with no gene match: 19. The germline V gene encodes CDR1 MNHEY and CDR2 SVGEGT. The CDR3 contains 18 residues. The CDR3 reads CASSDRAGSFLLADTQYF. In DNA, the CDR3 is TGTGCCAGCAGCGACAGGGCTGGGAGCTTCCTTTTAGCAGATACGCAGTATTTT.

DNA of the CDR3: TGTGCCAGGGTACTAGCGGGAAGCTCCTACAATGAGCAGTTCTTC. It specifies CARVLAGSSYNEQFF. The gene calls are TRBV27 and TRBJ2-1; 10 positions agree with TRBD2. Trimming cost V 9 bases and J 0 bases; bases outside gene matches: 5. Germline V gene lookup returns CDR1 MNHEY and CDR2 SMNVEV (reference sequence). The CDR3 loop spans 15 amino acids.

This clonotype was recorded only once. This chain links TRBV18 with TRBJ2-5; maybe TRBD1 (6 bases). This CDR3 contains 13 residues. The V and J ends lost 5 bases and 11 bases respectively, with 18 bases between them. Germline V CDR1 and CDR2: KGHSH, LQKENI. CDR3 in amino acids: CASSRQEVEGQYF. As DNA, the CDR3 is TGTGCCAGCTCAAGACAGGAGGTTGAGGGGCAGTACTTC.

J is TRBJ2-7 and V is TRBV20-1; tentative D call: TRBD1 (6 bases). With 2 bases removed from V and 0 bases from J, the gap between germline ends came to 14 bases. The CDR3 extends over 15 amino acids. The germline V gene has CDR1 DFQATT and CDR2 SNEGSKA (reference sequence). The CDR3 region is CSARTGTQSSYEQYF. For the CDR3, the DNA is TGCAGTGCTAGAACCGGGACACAAAGCTCCTACGAGCAGTACTTC.

The rearrangement links TRBV28 to TRBJ1-1; no clear D. The CDR3 runs 11 residues. The germline V gene has CDR1 MDHEN and CDR2 SYDVKM. V shed 4 bases and J shed 12 bases, with 12 bases lying between them. The CDR3 region is CASSSEAATFF. The DNA for the CDR3 is TGTGCCAGCAGTTCGGAGGCTGCAACTTTCTTT.

CDR3 in amino acids: CASSRDQVMNTEAFF. The CDR3 nucleotides are TGTGCCAGCAGCCGAGATCAAGTCATGAACACTGAAGCTTTCTTT. This chain joins TRBV6-6 and TRBJ1-1; D not certain. V lost 6 bases and J lost 0, with 14 bases in between. This CDR3 comprises 15 residues. The germline gives CDR1 MNHNY, CDR2 SVGAGI (reference sequence).

The chain couples TRBV27 to TRBJ2-5, with 8 positions matching TRBD1. Germline CDR1 is MNHEY and CDR2 is SMNVEV (reference sequence). The CDR3 spans 16 residues. V shed 3 bases, J shed 7 bases, and the junction held 13 bases outside the gene matches. The CDR3 DNA sequence: TGTGCCAGCAGTTTTACGGGCAGGGGGCCGCGGGGGACCCAGTACTTC. Its protein product is CASSFTGRGPRGTQYF.

This clonotype was counted only a few times. The CDR3 DNA is TGTGCCAGCAGCCTCGGGGGGGTGATCAATGAGCAGTTCTTC. Translated, it gives CASSLGGVINEQFF. The rearrangement links TRBV7-9 to TRBJ2-1, with TRBD2 matching over 8 bases. The germline V gene has CDR1 SEHNR and CDR2 FQNEAQ (reference sequence). The J segment lost 6 bases and the V segment lost 5 bases, leaving 6 bases of the junction unmatched. This CDR3 comprises 14 residues.

The chain joins TRBV25-1 to TRBJ1-6; possibly TRBD1 for D (6 bases). The CDR3 totals 14 residues. V gave up 6 bases and J gave up 9 bases, with 15 bases separating them. Germline V lookup: CDR1 MGHDK, CDR2 SYGVNS. The CDR3 protein is CASSLTGMSSPLHF. The DNA of the CDR3 is TGTGCCAGCAGCCTTACAGGGATGAGTTCACCCCTCCACTTT.

The rearrangement joins TRBV7-2 to TRBJ2-3, with D possibly TRBD2 on 6 matching bases. This CDR3 spans 11 amino acids. The V gene's germline CDR1 is SGHTA and CDR2 FQGNSA. Trimming removed 10 bases at V and 8 bases at J, with 13 bases between. DNA for the CDR3: TGTGCCACTCAAGCGGGTCGTACGCAGTATTTT. Protein product: CATQAGRTQYF. The entire variable domain, with the rest obtained from reference TRBV7-2 and TRBJ2-3, is as follows: GAGVSQSPSNKVTEKGKDVELRCDPISGHTALYWYRQSLGQGLEFLIYFQGNSAPDKSGLPSDRFSAERTGGSVSTLTIQRTQQEDSAVYLCATQAGRTQYFGPGTRLTVL.

The table lists this clonotype with a few counts. The genes are TRBV6-5 and TRBJ2-1; 8 bases line up with TRBD1. The CDR3 has 15 residues. After removal of 0 bases from V and 12 bases from J, the junction contained 10 bases not matched to a gene. From germline, CDR1 is MNHEY and CDR2 SVGAGI. CDR3 coding DNA: TGTGCCAGCAGTTACTCGGAAATGGACAGGGCGGGGCAGTTCTTC. Translated, it gives CASSYSEMDRAGQFF.

This clonotype was seen only a few times. Possible read error: a much larger clone is one base away. This chain connects TRBV6-5 to TRBJ2-1, with D unclear. The assigned J gene may be wrong: the sequence end matches TRBJ2-7 better. The CDR3 has 15 residues. In germline, CDR1 is MNHEY, CDR2 SVGAGI. Written as DNA, the CDR3 is TGTGCCAGCAGTTCCATCATGGACCGAGACAATGAGCAGTACTTC. This gives the protein CASSSIMDRDNEQYF.

The CDR3 region has the DNA TGTGCCATCAGACGGGACAGCACTTCCTACGAGCAGTACTTC. It is translated as CAIRRDSTSYEQYF. The rearrangement uses TRBV10-3 and TRBJ2-4; 7 positions match TRBD1. The J call may not be correct, given that the DNA end is closer to TRBJ2-7. This CDR3 is 14 amino acids long. The germline V gene encodes CDR1 ENHRY and CDR2 SYGVKD.

The genes are TRBV20-1 and TRBJ2-7; D may be TRBD1 (6 bases). Germline loops: CDR1 DFQATT, CDR2 SNEGSKA (reference sequence). Trimming took off 3 bases at V and 8 bases at J, with 17 bases between the two ends. The length of the CDR3 is 13 residues. This chain's CDR3 is CSASGQGRGKQYF. In DNA form, the CDR3 reads TGCAGTGCTAGCGGGCAGGGTAGGGGGAAGCAGTACTTC.